This T cell receptor (beta chain) was sequenced for a study of cytomegalovirus exposure and HLA in healthy donors. Regarding the study as a whole: An apparent linkage of common viral pathogens to several of the most significant clusters emerged in a later analysis. Reported results showed that the classifier diagnosed cytomegalovirus status with high specificity and sensitivity.

Donors were nominally healthy when sampled, though unrecorded immune exposures were likely. On this clone itself: Its target is unknown.

Use of 60 Vbeta and 13 Jbeta primers characterized the PCR. TCRdb's copy holds only in-frame clones and misses some; the assay was immunoSEQ multiplex PCR. The data contain 150,000 to 200,000 clones, about 80% of them seen just once; the ten biggest clones take up around 1%. The sample taken for sequencing was PBMCs. The origin of this receptor is a woman aged 40 to 50 in good health and CMV-seronegative.

The CDR3 DNA reads as TGTGCCAGCAGCTTATCCCCGGGCTCCTACAATGAGCAGTTCTTC. Encoded protein: CASSLSPGSYNEQFF. The V call is TRBV7-2, the J call TRBJ2-1; no firm D call. Germline lookup yields CDR1 SGHTA and CDR2 FQGNSA. The CDR3 totals 15 residues. Trimming pared 2 bases from V and 0 bases from J, leaving 8 bases between.